This T cell receptor (beta chain) originates from a study of technical replicates of blood from several donors. Here immunoSEQ multiplex PCR was the method, and the copy in TCRdb shows in-frame clones only, minus some. The sample yields some 81,000 clones, over 75% seen once. V shed 7 bases and J 6 bases; nucleotides not matched to a gene: 17. Germline-derived CDR1 and CDR2 are SEHNR and FQNEAQ (reference sequence). The CDR3 is 17 amino acids. This TCR was sampled from a human donor in good health. Source material: T cells isolated from PBMCs. V and J are TRBV7-9 and TRBJ1-2, with 10 bases identical to TRBD1. The CDR3 is CASTPRGAYGTGDGYTF. CDR3 DNA sequence: TGTGCCAGCACCCCTAGGGGAGCGTATGGGACAGGGGATGGCTACACCTTC.